These T cell receptor beta chains were read from a single sample in a study of cytomegalovirus exposure and HLA in healthy donors. Only in-frame clones appear in the TCRdb table, and some are missing; sequencing was by immunoSEQ multiplex PCR. Of about 190,000 clones detected, roughly 85% appear once; the ten largest clones hold 1.5% to 2%. The specimen sequenced was PBMCs. The origin of the receptors is a young woman in good health and CMV-seronegative. Each CDR3 is given with its conserved first and last residue. A D gene is named only where the DNA matches it firmly. Clone size, where shown, is once, few, many, or a class for clones that have expanded.

CDR3 protein | CDR3 DNA | D gene | J gene | V gene | clone size
CASSKDRGNIQYF | TGTGCCAGCAGCAAGGACAGGGGCAACATTCAGTACTTC | - | TRBJ2-4 | TRBV21-1 | -
CATLTEENYGYTF | TGTGCCACCCTGACAGAGGAGAACTATGGCTACACCTTC | - | TRBJ1-2 | TRBV7-9 | -
CASSLLGGSEKLFF | TGTGCCAGCAGTTTGCTTGGCGGGAGTGAAAAACTGTTTTTT | - | TRBJ1-4 | TRBV28 | -
CASSLVFYNEQFF | TGTGCCAGCAGCTTAGTCTTTTACAATGAGCAGTTCTTC | - | TRBJ2-1 | TRBV7-2 | -
CASSLGILAKNIQYF | TGCGCCAGCAGCCTCGGGATTCTAGCCAAAAACATTCAGTACTTC | - | TRBJ2-4 | TRBV4-3 | -
CASSLRTSGTSYNEQFF | TGTGCCAGCAGCCTCCGGACTAGCGGGACTTCCTACAATGAGCAGTTCTTC | TRBD2 | TRBJ2-1 | TRBV7-2 | -
CASSFDRLEQYF | TGTGCCAGCAGCTTCGATCGACTGGAGCAGTACTTC | - | TRBJ2-7 | TRBV11-2 | -
CASSFTRIQPQHF | TGCGCCAGCAGTTTTACGAGGATTCAGCCCCAGCATTTT | - | TRBJ1-5 | TRBV4-3 | -
CAWWSGTPGNEQFF | TGTGCCTGGTGGAGCGGGACCCCGGGAAATGAGCAGTTCTTC | TRBD2 | TRBJ2-1 | TRBV30 | -
CSVNQGTGELFF | TGCAGCGTTAACCAGGGTACCGGGGAGCTGTTTTTT | - | TRBJ2-2 | TRBV29-1 | -
CASSFVAGGNNEQFF | TGTGCCAGCAGTTTTGTAGCGGGAGGAAACAATGAGCAGTTCTTC | TRBD2 | TRBJ2-1 | TRBV28 | -
CASSGTVYTF | TGTGCCAGCAGCGGGACAGTGTACACCTTC | - | TRBJ1-2 | TRBV9 | -
CASSFLADLEQYF | TGTGCCAGCAGCTTTTTAGCGGACCTAGAGCAGTACTTC | - | TRBJ2-7 | TRBV5-6 | -
CASSATGTGEKLFF | TGTGCCAGCAGCGCCACAGGGACAGGTGAAAAACTGTTTTTT | TRBD1 | TRBJ1-4 | TRBV7-9 | -
CASSYSGTGGDTQYF | TGTGCCAGCAGTTACTCCGGGACAGGGGGGGATACGCAGTATTTT | TRBD1 | TRBJ2-3 | TRBV6-5 | -
CATSRDWGQGNYGYTF | TGTGCCACCAGCAGAGATTGGGGCCAGGGAAACTATGGCTACACCTTC | - | TRBJ1-2 | TRBV15 | -
CASSAGYGYTF | TGTGCCAGCAGTGCAGGGTATGGCTACACCTTC | - | TRBJ1-2 | TRBV28 | -
CASSLGGTSGNTIYF | TGTGCCAGCAGCTTGGGTGGGACTTCTGGAAACACCATATATTTT | - | TRBJ1-3 | TRBV5-4 | -
CASSKARIAGGPSYNEQFF | TGTGCCAGCAGCAAAGCGCGGATAGCGGGAGGGCCTTCCTACAATGAGCAGTTCTTC | - | TRBJ2-1 | TRBV21-1 | -
CASSPDTNYGYTF | TGCGCCAGCAGCCCGGACACAAACTATGGCTACACCTTC | - | TRBJ1-2 | TRBV10-1 | -
CASSFQSETQYF | TGTGCCAGCAGCTTTCAGTCAGAGACCCAGTACTTC | - | TRBJ2-5 | TRBV5-8 | -
CASSFRTGGNQPQHF | TGTGCCAGCAGTTTTCGGACAGGGGGCAATCAGCCCCAGCATTTT | TRBD1 | TRBJ1-5 | TRBV28 | -
CASSRQGVGYTF | TGTGCCAGCAGTAGACAGGGGGTTGGCTACACCTTC | TRBD1 | TRBJ1-2 | TRBV27 | -
CASRSPGQRNQPQHF | TGTGCCAGTAGATCGCCGGGACAGCGCAATCAGCCCCAGCATTTT | TRBD1 | TRBJ1-5 | TRBV19 | -
CASSPLAGAYNEQFF | TGTGCCAGCAGCCCCCTAGCGGGAGCCTACAATGAGCAGTTCTTC | TRBD2 | TRBJ2-1 | TRBV7-2 | -
CASSLRQGAIGDTQYF | TGTGCCAGCAGCTTAAGGCAAGGAGCAATAGGTGATACGCAGTATTTT | - | TRBJ2-3 | TRBV7-2 | -
CASSLRTSGRNEQFF | TGTGCCAGCAGCTTGAGGACTAGCGGTCGGAATGAGCAGTTCTTC | TRBD2 | TRBJ2-1 | TRBV5-4 | -
CAINPGGPGETQYF | TGTGCCATCAACCCAGGGGGTCCCGGAGAGACCCAGTACTTC | TRBD1 | TRBJ2-5 | TRBV10-3 | -
CASRRPDGGASGYTF | TGTGCCAGCAGACGACCGGACGGTGGGGCTAGTGGCTACACCTTC | - | TRBJ1-2 | TRBV7-9 | -
CASSKGTGGFEKLFF | TGTGCCAGTAGTAAAGGTACAGGGGGCTTCGAAAAACTGTTTTTT | TRBD1 | TRBJ1-4 | TRBV19 | -
CASSSPPRASGITYNEQFF | TGTGCCAGCAGCTCACCCCCGAGGGCTAGCGGGATTACCTACAATGAGCAGTTCTTC | TRBD2 | TRBJ2-1 | TRBV7-2 | once
CASSYGQGANQPQHF | TGTGCCAGTAGTTATGGACAGGGGGCGAATCAGCCCCAGCATTTT | TRBD1 | TRBJ1-5 | TRBV19 | -
CASSLGGGNQPQHF | TGTGCCAGCAGCTTAGGGGGGGGCAATCAGCCCCAGCATTTT | - | TRBJ1-5 | TRBV11-2 | -
CASSLRQFGNTIYF | TGTGCCAGCAGTCTCCGACAGTTTGGAAACACCATATATTTT | - | TRBJ1-3 | TRBV27 | -
CASSKLGLAKETQYF | TGTGCCAGCAGTAAACTGGGACTAGCTAAAGAGACCCAGTACTTC | TRBD2 | TRBJ2-5 | TRBV27 | -
CASSPTGGARAGYGYTF | TGTGCCAGCAGTCCTACCGGAGGGGCGCGGGCTGGCTATGGCTACACCTTC | - | TRBJ1-2 | TRBV27 | -
CASARQGLDTQYF | TGTGCCAGCGCGCGACAGGGTCTTGATACGCAGTATTTT | TRBD1 | TRBJ2-3 | TRBV2 | -
CATSRAPQAGANGYTF | TGTGCCACCAGCAGAGCCCCTCAGGCAGGGGCTAACGGCTACACCTTC | - | TRBJ1-2 | TRBV15 | once
CASRSGGPNEKLFF | TGTGCCAGCAGGTCGGGGGGACCTAATGAAAAACTGTTTTTT | - | TRBJ1-4 | TRBV25-1 | few
CASSFGVTSTDTQYF | TGCGCCAGCAGCTTCGGGGTGACTAGCACAGATACGCAGTATTTT | - | TRBJ2-3 | TRBV5-1 | few
CAGGVSADTQYF | TGTGCCGGAGGTGTGTCTGCAGATACGCAGTATTTT | - | TRBJ2-3 | TRBV30 | -
CASSDPAGRTDTQYF | TGTGCCAGCAGTGACCCCGCAGGGCGCACAGATACGCAGTATTTT | - | TRBJ2-3 | TRBV25-1 | -
CAWTDGRNTIYF | TGTGCCTGGACTGACGGGAGAAACACCATATATTTT | - | TRBJ1-3 | TRBV30 | -
CSGGTGGFRGYTF | TGCAGCGGCGGGACAGGGGGGTTCCGAGGCTACACCTTC | TRBD1 | TRBJ1-2 | TRBV29-1 | -
CASTTSGNSYNEQFF | TGTGCCAGCACTACTAGCGGGAACTCCTACAATGAGCAGTTCTTC | TRBD2 | TRBJ2-1 | TRBV28 | -
CASSQAGLVGNTIYF | TGTGCCAGCAGCCAAGCAGGGTTAGTTGGAAACACCATATATTTT | - | TRBJ1-3 | TRBV14 | -
CASSFTVHEQFF | TGTGCCAGCAGCTTTACAGTTCATGAGCAGTTCTTC | - | TRBJ2-1 | TRBV7-9 | -
CASRTGDSYEQYF | TGTGCCAGTCGGACAGGGGACTCCTACGAGCAGTACTTC | TRBD1 | TRBJ2-7 | TRBV7-8 | -
CASSLALGDSGRGYTF | TGCGCGAGCAGCTTGGCCTTGGGGGACTCGGGGCGTGGCTACACCTTC | - | TRBJ1-2 | TRBV5-1 | few
CASRTGVSDNQPQHF | TGCGCCAGCAGAACAGGGGTATCTGACAATCAGCCCCAGCATTTT | TRBD1 | TRBJ1-5 | TRBV5-1 | few
CACNAGPYYEQYF | TGTGCCTGCAACGCGGGGCCTTACTACGAGCAGTACTTC | - | TRBJ2-7 | TRBV6-6 | -
CASSPWTSGSFNEQFF | TGTGCCAGCAGCCCCTGGACTAGCGGGAGTTTTAATGAGCAGTTCTTC | TRBD2 | TRBJ2-1 | TRBV7-9 | -
CASSRSDRGPGSEQYF | TGCGCCAGCAGCCGCTCGGACAGGGGGCCAGGGAGCGAGCAGTACTTC | TRBD1 | TRBJ2-7 | TRBV5-1 | -
CASTGLNSGNTIYF | TGTGCCTCGACTGGATTGAACTCTGGAAACACCATATATTTT | - | TRBJ1-3 | TRBV19 | -
CASSRGQGGNQPQHF | TGTGCCAGTAGTAGGGGACAGGGTGGGAATCAGCCCCAGCATTTT | TRBD1 | TRBJ1-5 | TRBV19 | -
CASRGPLGTDTQYF | TGTGCCAGCCGCGGCCCTCTTGGCACAGATACGCAGTATTTT | - | TRBJ2-3 | TRBV7-9 | -
CASSLSGVNTEAFF | TGTGCCAGCAGCTTATCAGGGGTGAACACTGAAGCTTTCTTT | - | TRBJ1-1 | TRBV11-2 | -
CASSRGQGYGNEQFF | TGTGCCAGCAGTCGTGGACAGGGGTATGGCAATGAGCAGTTCTTC | TRBD1 | TRBJ2-1 | TRBV6-1 | -
CASRKGGVGNTIYF | TGTGCCAGCAGAAAAGGGGGGGTTGGAAACACCATATATTTT | - | TRBJ1-3 | TRBV27 | -